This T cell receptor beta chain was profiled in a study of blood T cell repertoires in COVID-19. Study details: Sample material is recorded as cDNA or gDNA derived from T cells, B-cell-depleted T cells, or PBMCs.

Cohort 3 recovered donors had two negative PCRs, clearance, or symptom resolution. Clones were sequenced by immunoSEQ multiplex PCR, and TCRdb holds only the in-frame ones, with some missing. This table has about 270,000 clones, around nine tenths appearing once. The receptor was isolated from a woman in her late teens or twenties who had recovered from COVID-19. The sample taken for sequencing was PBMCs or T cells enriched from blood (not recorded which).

CDR3 protein: CASSPVEAGSGELFF. The CDR3 DNA sequence: TGCGCCAGCAGCCCCGTTGAAGCGGGGTCCGGGGAGCTGTTTTTT. This chain connects TRBV5-1 to TRBJ2-2; 7 bases fit TRBD2. With V trimmed by 4 bases and J by 6 bases, 9 bases remained unmatched. The CDR3 is 15 amino acids. Germline loops: CDR1 SGHRS, CDR2 YFSETQ.